The 21 T cell receptor beta chains below were found in one sample sequenced in a study of cytomegalovirus exposure and HLA in healthy donors. Data came from immunoSEQ multiplex PCR; TCRdb stores just in-frame clones and leaves some out. This sample has approximately 65,000 clones, with approximately 91% found just once. Material for sequencing was PBMCs. The receptor set was obtained from a man younger than 35 in good health and CMV-seronegative.

The chain couples TRBV4-1 to TRBJ2-7; 8 nucleotides agree with TRBD2. CDR1 is MGHRA, CDR2 YSYEKL, per germline. J gave up 5 bases and V 3 bases, and 15 bases lay outside the gene matches. CDR3 length: 17 amino acids. CDR3 nucleotide sequence: TGCGCCAGCAGCCACCAGACCATAGCGGGATCCTGCCACGAGCAGTACTTC. Translating gives CASSHQTIAGSCHEQYF.

The CDR3 loop reads CASRILGTGGYEQYF. The CDR3 coding sequence is TGTGCCAGCAGGATCCTCGGGACAGGAGGATACGAGCAGTACTTC. V gene TRBV27 combines with J gene TRBJ2-7; the match to TRBD1 covers 8 bases. This CDR3 is built from 15 residues. CDR1 is MNHEY, CDR2 SMNVEV, per germline (reference sequence). V dropped 6 bases and J dropped 4; count of bases not matched to a gene: 11.

The CDR3 protein is CASIQREGLYNEQFF. Here the CDR3 DNA reads TGTGCCAGCATCCAGCGGGAGGGATTATACAATGAGCAGTTCTTC. This chain uses TRBV6-1 with TRBJ2-1; TRBD2 matches 10 bases. J gave up 4 bases and V 7 bases, and 7 bases lay outside the gene matches. Germline V CDR1 and CDR2: MNHNS, SASEGT. This CDR3 spans 15 amino acids.

The chain combines TRBV7-6 with TRBJ2-5; D is undetermined. Germline V gene sequence: CDR1 SGHVS, CDR2 FNYEAQ. V was pared by 4 bases and J by 1 base, with 10 bases between. CDR3 size: 14 residues. This CDR3 is CASSSSILQETQYF. As DNA, the CDR3 is TGTGCCAGCAGCTCATCAATACTCCAAGAGACCCAGTACTTC.

This clone was found a few times. This chain joins TRBV28 and TRBJ2-1; 7 bases agree with TRBD2. Trimming cost V 10 bases and J 8 bases; bases outside gene matches: 14. In germline, CDR1 is MDHEN, CDR2 SYDVKM. The CDR3 contains 14 residues. The CDR3 region is CAIQGTGGSHEQFF. The CDR3 nucleotides are TGTGCCATACAAGGAACGGGAGGCAGCCATGAGCAGTTCTTC.

V is TRBV7-3 and J is TRBJ1-1; no definite D call. Germline V CDR1 and CDR2: SGHTA, FQGTGA. The CDR3 sequence is 15 residues long. The ends were cut back, 2 bases at V and 2 bases at J, with 12 bases in the middle. CDR3 amino acids: CASSLVALPNTEAFF. DNA of the CDR3: TGTGCCAGCAGCTTAGTGGCCTTACCTAACACTGAAGCTTTCTTT. The full variable domain, with the rest looked up from reference TRBV7-3 and TRBJ1-1, is GAGVSQTPSNKVTEKGKYVELRCDPISGHTALYWYRQSLGQGPEFLIYFQGTGAADDSGLPNDRFFAVRPEGSVSTLKIQRTERGDSAVYLCASSLVALPNTEAFFGQGTRLTVV.

This chain connects TRBV27 to TRBJ2-5, with D perhaps TRBD1 (5 bases). With 3 bases removed from V and 4 bases from J, the gap between germline ends came to 9 bases. Germline V lookup: CDR1 MNHEY, CDR2 SMNVEV (reference sequence). CDR3 length: 13 residues. The CDR3: CASSFRGRETQYF. CDR3 coding DNA: TGTGCCAGCAGTTTTAGGGGCAGAGAGACCCAGTACTTC.

V gene TRBV7-2 combines with J gene TRBJ2-5, with a tentative D call TRBD2 (6 bases). CDR3 length equals 20 residues. V shed 0 bases and J shed 0 bases, with 23 bases lying between them. Germline CDR1 and CDR2: SGHTA and FQGNSA. Written as DNA, the CDR3 is TGTGCCAGCAGCTTAGCCCCCCCCCTCCGTGCGGGAAACTACCAAGAGACCCAGTACTTC. It encodes CASSLAPPLRAGNYQETQYF.

The chain is built from TRBV18 and TRBJ1-2; D may be TRBD1 (5 bases). V shed 5 bases and J shed 4 bases, with 11 bases lying between them. From germline, CDR1 is KGHSH and CDR2 LQKENI. The CDR3 consists of 13 residues. Here the CDR3 reads CASSADGGYGYTF. CDR3 in DNA: TGTGCCAGCTCAGCGGACGGGGGCTATGGCTACACCTTC.

The V and J genes are TRBV7-2 and TRBJ1-2; a possible D gene is TRBD1 (6 bases). Germline V gives CDR1 SGHTA, CDR2 FQGNSA. CDR3 length equals 13 residues. Trimming cost V 4 bases and J 8 bases, with 14 bases left between them. The CDR3 sequence: CASSSQGYGGYTF. In DNA form, the CDR3 reads TGTGCCAGCAGCTCTCAGGGGTATGGGGGCTACACCTTC.

The V and J genes are TRBV28 and TRBJ2-3; possibly TRBD2 for D (6 bases). Trimming took 3 bases from V and 1 from J, leaving 11 bases between them. CDR3 length: 15 residues. Germline CDR1 reads MDHEN; CDR2 reads SYDVKM. CDR3 nucleotide sequence: TGTGCCAGCAGTTTGCGTGCTAGCGGCACAGATACGCAGTATTTT. It translates to CASSLRASGTDTQYF.

The chain links TRBV6-5 to TRBJ2-1, with a possible D match to TRBD2 (5 bases). V shed 5 bases and J shed 7 bases, with 15 bases lying between them. The CDR3 runs to 14 residues. Germline V CDR1 and CDR2: MNHEY, SVGAGI. The CDR3 region has the DNA TGTGCCAGCAGTAGGGCAGGCTCGGGGAATGAGCAGTTCTTC. The encoded protein is CASSRAGSGNEQFF.

The chain joins TRBV18 to TRBJ2-1; 13 nucleotides align to TRBD2. This CDR3 has 14 amino acids. V was pared by 4 bases and J by 9 bases, with 3 bases of the junction left unmatched. Germline assignment: CDR1 KGHSH and CDR2 LQKENI. The CDR3 nucleotides read TGTGCCAGCTCACGGACTAGCGGGAGTAGTGAGCAGTTCTTC. It codes for CASSRTSGSSEQFF.

The genes are TRBV11-3 and TRBJ2-1, with 10 bases aligning to TRBD2. J gave up 6 bases and V 1 base, and 3 bases lay outside the gene matches. Germline V lookup: CDR1 SGHNT, CDR2 YENEEA. CDR3 length equals 15 residues. CDR3 bases: TGTGCCAGCAGCTTAGGGCTAGCGGGAGTCAATGAGCAGTTCTTC. It translates to CASSLGLAGVNEQFF.

The genes are TRBV9 and TRBJ2-1; D may be TRBD2 (6 bases). The CDR3 contains 15 residues. V was shortened by 4 bases and J by 4 bases, with 15 bases between the two germline ends. Per germline, CDR1 SGDLS and CDR2 YYNGEE. The CDR3 coding sequence is TGTGCCAGCAGCCCCGCGGGATACGGATACAATGAGCAGTTCTTC. This sequence encodes CASSPAGYGYNEQFF.

The chain links TRBV11-1 to TRBJ2-3, with 9 bases matching TRBD2. The CDR3 is 17 amino acids. Germline CDR1 and CDR2: SGHAT and FQDESV (reference sequence). After removal of 2 bases from V and 6 bases from J, the junction contained 12 bases not matched to a gene. Here the CDR3 reads CASSLLGERGAWDTQYF. The CDR3 nucleotides read TGTGCCAGCAGCTTATTAGGGGAGCGGGGGGCCTGGGATACGCAGTATTTT.

The gene calls are TRBV11-2 and TRBJ2-1, with D possibly being TRBD2 (5 bases). Trimming took off 5 bases at V and 2 bases at J, with 10 bases between the two ends. This CDR3 is built from 14 residues. The germline gives CDR1 SGHAT, CDR2 FQNNGV. The CDR3 sequence is CASSPSIAYNEQFF. As DNA, the CDR3 is TGTGCCAGCAGCCCTAGCATTGCCTACAATGAGCAGTTCTTC. Full variable domain (remainder filled in from reference TRBV11-2 and TRBJ2-1): EAGVAQSPRYKIIEKRQSVAFWCNPISGHATLYWYQQILGQGPKLLIQFQNNGVVDDSQLPKDRFSAERLKGVDSTLKIQPAKLEDSAVYLCASSPSIAYNEQFFGPGTRLTVL.

V and J are TRBV4-3 and TRBJ1-5; 7 bases fit TRBD1. Trimming cost V 3 bases and J 7 bases; bases outside gene matches: 9. The germline V gene has CDR1 LGHNA and CDR2 YSLEER. The CDR3 covers 15 residues. CDR3 amino acids: CASSHNTGERQPQHF. The CDR3 nucleotides are TGCGCCAGCAGCCATAACACAGGGGAGCGACAGCCCCAGCATTTT.

This rearrangement joins TRBV11-2 to TRBJ1-2; TRBD1 might be the D (6 bases). V shed 0 bases and J shed 8 bases, with 16 bases lying between them. This CDR3 spans 15 amino acids. In germline, CDR1 is SGHAT, CDR2 FQNNGV. The CDR3 reads CASSLDRGQGYGYTF. As DNA, the CDR3 is TGTGCCAGCAGCTTAGATCGAGGGCAGGGGTACGGCTACACCTTC.

V usage is TRBV7-3 and J usage is TRBJ1-1; possible D gene TRBD1, 5 bases. Between the trimmed V and J ends, which lost 1 base and 8 bases, there was a span of 8 bases. The CDR3 sequence is 12 residues long. Germline values: CDR1 SGHTA, CDR2 FQGTGA. CDR3 loop: CASSLSGGEAFF. The CDR3 bases are TGTGCCAGCAGCTTAAGTGGGGGGGAAGCTTTCTTT.

The chain employs TRBV5-1 and TRBJ1-2; no reliable D call. The germline gives CDR1 SGHRS, CDR2 YFSETQ. The germline V and J ends were trimmed by 2 bases and 2 bases, with 7 bases remaining between them. The CDR3 is made up of 13 amino acids. This CDR3 reads CASSLSLNYGYTF. The CDR3 DNA sequence: TGCGCCAGCAGCTTAAGTCTAAACTATGGCTACACCTTC.